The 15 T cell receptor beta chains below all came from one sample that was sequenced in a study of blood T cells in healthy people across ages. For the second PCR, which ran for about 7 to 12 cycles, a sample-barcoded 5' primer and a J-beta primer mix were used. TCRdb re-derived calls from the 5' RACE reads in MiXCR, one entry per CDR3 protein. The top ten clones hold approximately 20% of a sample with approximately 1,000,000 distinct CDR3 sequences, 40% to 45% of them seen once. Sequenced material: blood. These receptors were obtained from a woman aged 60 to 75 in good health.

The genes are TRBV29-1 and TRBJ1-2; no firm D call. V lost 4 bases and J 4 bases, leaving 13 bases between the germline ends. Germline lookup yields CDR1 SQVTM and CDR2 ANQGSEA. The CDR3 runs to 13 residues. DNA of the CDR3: TGCAGCGTTGCTGTGGGCCCGGCCTATGGCTACACCTTC. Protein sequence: CSVAVGPAYGYTF.

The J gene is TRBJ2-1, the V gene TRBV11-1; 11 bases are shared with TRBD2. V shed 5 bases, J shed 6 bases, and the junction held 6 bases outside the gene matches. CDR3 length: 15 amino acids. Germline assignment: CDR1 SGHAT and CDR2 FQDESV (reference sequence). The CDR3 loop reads CASSDELAGVNEQFF. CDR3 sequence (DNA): TGTGCCAGCAGCGACGAACTAGCGGGGGTCAATGAGCAGTTCTTC. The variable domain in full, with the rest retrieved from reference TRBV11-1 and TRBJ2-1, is EAEVAQSPRYKITEKSQAVAFWCDPISGHATLYWYRQILGQGPELLVQFQDESVVDDSQLPKDRFSAERLKGVDSTLKIQPAELGDSAMYLCASSDELAGVNEQFFGPGTRLTVL.

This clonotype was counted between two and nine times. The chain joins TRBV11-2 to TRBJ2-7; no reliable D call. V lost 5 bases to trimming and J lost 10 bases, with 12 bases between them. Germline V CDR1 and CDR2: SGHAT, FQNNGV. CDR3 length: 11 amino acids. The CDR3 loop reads CASSPEQPQYF. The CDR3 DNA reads TGTGCCAGCAGCCCAGAACAGCCCCAGTACTTC. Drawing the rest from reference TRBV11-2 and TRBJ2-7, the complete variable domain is EAGVAQSPRYKIIEKRQSVAFWCNPISGHATLYWYQQILGQGPKLLIQFQNNGVVDDSQLPKDRFSAERLKGVDSTLKIQPAKLEDSAVYLCASSPEQPQYFGPGTRLTVT.

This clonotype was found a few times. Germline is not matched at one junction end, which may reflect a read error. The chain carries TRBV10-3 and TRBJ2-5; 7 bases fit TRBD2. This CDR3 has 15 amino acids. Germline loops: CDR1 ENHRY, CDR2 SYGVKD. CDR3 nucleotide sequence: TGTGCCATCAACCCCTCCCGGGGGGACCAGGAGACCCAGTACTTC. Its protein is CAINPSRGDQETQYF.

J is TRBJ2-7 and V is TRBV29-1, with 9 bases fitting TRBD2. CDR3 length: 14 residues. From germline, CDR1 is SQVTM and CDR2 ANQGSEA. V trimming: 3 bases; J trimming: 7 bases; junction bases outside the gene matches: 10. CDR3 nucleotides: TGCAGCGTTGAGGGCGGGAGGGACTACAATGAGCAGTACTTC. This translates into CSVEGGRDYNEQYF.

CDR3: CSAQSRVVYNEQFF. The CDR3 bases are TGCAGTGCCCAAAGTCGGGTCGTATACAATGAGCAGTTCTTC. The genes are TRBV20-1 and TRBJ2-1; D remains ambiguous. Looked up from germline, CDR1 is DFQATT and CDR2 is SNEGSKA (reference sequence). V gave up 6 bases and J gave up 4 bases, with 16 bases separating them. The CDR3 runs to 14 residues.

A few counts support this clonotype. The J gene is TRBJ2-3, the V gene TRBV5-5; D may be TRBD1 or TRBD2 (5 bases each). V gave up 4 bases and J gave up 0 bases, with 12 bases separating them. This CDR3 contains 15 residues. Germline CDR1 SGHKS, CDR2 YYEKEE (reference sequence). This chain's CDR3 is CASSRDAISTDTQYF. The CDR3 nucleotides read TGTGCCAGCAGCCGGGACGCCATTAGCACAGATACGCAGTATTTT.

DNA for the CDR3: TGCAGTGCTACTACGGCAAACACTGAAGCTTTCTTT. It translates to CSATTANTEAFF. This chain joins TRBV20-1 and TRBJ1-1; D call uncertain. CDR3 length: 12 residues. Per germline, CDR1 DFQATT and CDR2 SNEGSKA (reference sequence). Trimming stripped 4 bases from V and 2 bases from J, with 8 bases between.

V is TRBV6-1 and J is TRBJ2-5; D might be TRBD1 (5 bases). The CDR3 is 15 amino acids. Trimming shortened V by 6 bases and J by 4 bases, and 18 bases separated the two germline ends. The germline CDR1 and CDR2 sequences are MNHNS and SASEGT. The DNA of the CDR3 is TGTGCCAGCAGAGCCATTGGGGCCCCCCGAGAGACCCAGTACTTC. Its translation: CASRAIGAPRETQYF.

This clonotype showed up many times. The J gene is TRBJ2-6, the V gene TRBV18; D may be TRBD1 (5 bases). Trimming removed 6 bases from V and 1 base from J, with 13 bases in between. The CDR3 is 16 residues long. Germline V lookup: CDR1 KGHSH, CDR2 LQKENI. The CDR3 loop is CASSQGSFSGANVLTF. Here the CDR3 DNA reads TGTGCCAGCTCCCAGGGATCATTTTCTGGGGCCAACGTCCTGACTTTC.

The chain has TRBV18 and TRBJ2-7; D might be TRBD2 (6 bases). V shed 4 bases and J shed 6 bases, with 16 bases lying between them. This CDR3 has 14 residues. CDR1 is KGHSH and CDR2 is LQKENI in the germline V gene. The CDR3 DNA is TGTGCCAGCTCACTAACTTGGGGGGAAGGCGAGCAGTACTTC. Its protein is CASSLTWGEGEQYF.

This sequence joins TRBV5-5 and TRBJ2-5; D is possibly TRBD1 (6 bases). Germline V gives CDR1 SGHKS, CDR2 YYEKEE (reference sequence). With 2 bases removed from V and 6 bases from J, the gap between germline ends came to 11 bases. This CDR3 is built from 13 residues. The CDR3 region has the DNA TGTGCCAGCAGCTTAGACGACAGGCAGACCCAGTACTTC. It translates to CASSLDDRQTQYF.

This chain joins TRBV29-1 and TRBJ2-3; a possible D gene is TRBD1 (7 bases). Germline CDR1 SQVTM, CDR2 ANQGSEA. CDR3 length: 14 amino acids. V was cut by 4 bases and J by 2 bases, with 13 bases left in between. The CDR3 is CSVALRGATDTQYF. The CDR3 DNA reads TGCAGCGTTGCACTCAGGGGGGCCACAGATACGCAGTATTTT.

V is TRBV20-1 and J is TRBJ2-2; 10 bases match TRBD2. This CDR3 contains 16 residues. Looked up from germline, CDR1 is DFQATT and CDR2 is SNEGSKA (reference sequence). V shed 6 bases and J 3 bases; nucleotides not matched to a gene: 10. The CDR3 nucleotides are TGCAGTGCCATACCCGGACTAGCGGCCCACACCGGGGAGCTGTTTTTT. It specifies CSAIPGLAAHTGELFF.

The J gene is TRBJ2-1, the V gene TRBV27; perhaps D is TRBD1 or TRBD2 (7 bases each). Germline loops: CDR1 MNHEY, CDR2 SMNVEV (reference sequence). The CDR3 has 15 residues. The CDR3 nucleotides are TGTGCGACCCACGGGGAGGGGGCGATCGTCGATGAGCAGTTCTTC. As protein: CATHGEGAIVDEQFF.